This is a list of T cell receptor beta chains from one sample in a study of cytomegalovirus exposure and HLA in healthy donors. Sequencing used immunoSEQ multiplex PCR; TCRdb keeps in-frame clones, though not all of them. Of about 120,000 clones listed, roughly 78% are singletons. The sample was PBMCs. The source is a woman in her twenties or thirties in good health and CMV-seropositive. CDR3s include the opening cysteine and the closing phenylalanine or tryptophan. Fields, in order: V gene, J gene, D gene, clone size, CDR3 DNA, CDR3 protein. The D gene is left open where the match is weak. Rows may omit the clone size; those that give it use once, few, many or a size class.

TRBV4-3	TRBJ2-7	.	once	TGCGCCAGCAGCCAAGAATGGACTATCAAAGCATACGAGCAGTACTTC	CASSQEWTIKAYEQYF
TRBV23-1	TRBJ1-1	.	once	TGCGCCAGCAGTCAAGGCACCGAGAACACTGAAGCTTTCTTT	CASSQGTENTEAFF
TRBV7-2	TRBJ2-3	TRBD2	.	TGTGCCAGCAGCTTCCCTAGCGGGGGCACAGATACGCAGTATTTT	CASSFPSGGTDTQYF
TRBV7-9	TRBJ1-2	TRBD1	.	TGTGCCAGCAGCTTTCCGGACAGGGCGGAAGGCTACACCTTC	CASSFPDRAEGYTF
TRBV6-6	TRBJ2-7	.	.	TGTGCCAGCAGTTACGGGCAGGCGATCAACTACGAGCAGTACTTC	CASSYGQAINYEQYF
TRBV5-6	TRBJ1-4	TRBD1	few	TGTGCCAGCAGCCGGGACAGGGGGGAAAAACTGTTTTTT	CASSRDRGEKLFF
TRBV4-1	TRBJ2-1	TRBD2	.	TGCGCCAGCAGCCAAGGACTAGCGGATGACAATGAGCAGTTCTTC	CASSQGLADDNEQFF
TRBV30	TRBJ2-5	TRBD2	.	TGTGCCTGGAGTGTTGGGACTACCCAAGAGACCCAGTACTTC	CAWSVGTTQETQYF
TRBV6-5	TRBJ2-7	.	.	TGTGCCAGCAGCCCTACCCCTGGCGGTCCCTACGAGCAGTACTTC	CASSPTPGGPYEQYF
TRBV5-1	TRBJ1-1	TRBD1	.	TGCGCCAGCAGCCGAACGTCGGGACAGGGGAACACTGAAGCTTTCTTT	CASSRTSGQGNTEAFF
TRBV7-9	TRBJ1-2	TRBD1	.	TGTGCCAGCAGTGACAGGGGGTTCGGCTACACCTTC	CASSDRGFGYTF
TRBV11-1	TRBJ2-7	TRBD1	.	TGTGCCAGCAGCGCCGGGACAGGCCCTACCTACGAGCAGTACTTC	CASSAGTGPTYEQYF
TRBV7-2	TRBJ1-1	TRBD1	.	TGTGCCAGCAGCTTGGGGCGACAGGGGGCAACTTTCTTT	CASSLGRQGATFF
TRBV4-1	TRBJ2-3	.	few	TGCGCCAGCAGCCAAGATCATAGTCCGTCCCCGCAGTATTTT	CASSQDHSPSPQYF
TRBV7-2	TRBJ1-6	.	.	TGTGCCAGCAGCTTAGCGGAGAGGTCACCCCTCCACTTT	CASSLAERSPLHF
TRBV4-3	TRBJ2-6	.	.	TGCGCCAGCAGCCCCGGCGGGGCTAGCGCTATCTCTGGGGCCAACGTCCTGACTTTC	CASSPGGASAISGANVLTF
TRBV18	TRBJ2-3	.	.	TGTGCCAGCTCACCCCGGGACACAGATACGCAGTATTTT	CASSPRDTDTQYF
TRBV5-1	TRBJ2-7	TRBD2	once	TGCGCCAGCAGCCCGGGACTAGCGGGGAGCTACGAGCAGTACTTC	CASSPGLAGSYEQYF
TRBV5-5	TRBJ2-1	TRBD1	few	TGTGCCAGCAGCTGGGACAGGGGGCTTGGTGAGCAGTTCTTC	CASSWDRGLGEQFF
TRBV6-5	TRBJ2-2	.	.	TGTGCCAGCCGTCGTTCGGGGACCGGGGAGCTGTTTTTT	CASRRSGTGELFF
TRBV25-1	TRBJ1-2	TRBD1	.	TGTGCCAGCAGTGAAAAATGGACAGGATCCCCCTGGGGCTACACCTTC	CASSEKWTGSPWGYTF
TRBV4-3	TRBJ2-5	.	.	TGCGCCAGCAGCCAAGATTTGTCCGACGGGGAGACCCAGTACTTC	CASSQDLSDGETQYF
TRBV4-1	TRBJ2-7	.	.	TGCGCCAGCAGCCAAGCGGTAAATTACGAGCAGTACTTC	CASSQAVNYEQYF
TRBV7-8	TRBJ2-5	.	.	TGTGCCAGCACTTCGGTTCAAGAGACCCAGTACTTC	CASTSVQETQYF
TRBV6-5	TRBJ2-7	TRBD1	.	TGTGCCAGCAGCCCCGACAGGGGTTCCTACGAGCAGTACTTC	CASSPDRGSYEQYF